Shown below are 32 T cell receptor beta chains from a single sample sequenced in a study of T cell responses to AZD1222 COVID-19 vaccine. Here immunoSEQ multiplex PCR was the method, and the copy in TCRdb shows in-frame clones only, minus some. The data hold 200,000 to 250,000 clones, with roughly 94% observed a single time. Source: peripheral blood, taken 28 days after the second dose of the MenACWY control vaccine. These receptors were taken from an adult who received the MenACWY meningococcal vaccine as a control.

V gene TRBV6-5 combines with J gene TRBJ2-1, with 8 nucleotides matching TRBD2. CDR1 and CDR2 from the germline V gene are MNHEY and SVGAGI. This CDR3 spans 14 amino acids. V trimming: 5 bases; J trimming: 9 bases; junction bases outside the gene matches: 9. The DNA for the CDR3 is TGTGCCAGCAGTCTCGGGGGGGCTGTTGGTGAGCAGTTCTTC. Translated, it gives CASSLGGAVGEQFF.

The chain carries TRBV14 and TRBJ1-1; D is ambiguous. Germline CDR1 SGHDN, CDR2 FVKESK. Trimming removed 4 bases from V and 0 bases from J, with 6 bases in between. This CDR3 spans 13 amino acids. CDR3 region: CASSPRLNTEAFF. The CDR3, as DNA: TGTGCCAGCAGCCCCAGGTTGAACACTGAAGCTTTCTTT.

The chain combines TRBV28 with TRBJ2-2, with 8 positions matching TRBD1. Germline V gives CDR1 MDHEN, CDR2 SYDVKM. V was pared by 3 bases and J by 5 bases, with 5 bases of the junction left unmatched. The CDR3 extends over 15 amino acids. The CDR3 loop reads CASSFITGGTGELFF. CDR3 DNA sequence: TGTGCCAGCAGTTTTATCACAGGGGGGACCGGGGAGCTGTTTTTT.

The V call is TRBV10-2, the J call TRBJ1-2; weak D call: TRBD1 (5 bases). The CDR3 is made up of 16 amino acids. Per germline, CDR1 WSHSY and CDR2 SAAADI. V lost 3 bases and J lost 5, with 19 bases in between. This CDR3 reads CASSDLNRLRWYGYTF. CDR3 DNA: TGCGCCAGCAGTGATTTGAACAGGCTGCGATGGTATGGCTACACCTTC.

The table lists this clone with a count of one. CDR3: CASRTHGGAGELFF. As DNA, the CDR3 is TGTGCCAGCAGAACCCACGGGGGGGCCGGGGAGCTGTTTTTT. The chain is built from TRBV6-5 and TRBJ2-2; TRBD2 matches at 8 bases. After removal of 6 bases from V and 6 bases from J, the junction contained 6 bases not matched to a gene. There are 14 residues in the CDR3. The germline V gene has CDR1 MNHEY and CDR2 SVGAGI.

The count of this clone is one. This chain links TRBV4-2 with TRBJ2-7, with D unresolved. Trimming took off 4 bases at V and 3 bases at J, with 10 bases between the two ends. Germline-derived CDR1 and CDR2 are LGHNA and YNFKEQ. The CDR3 totals 13 residues. The CDR3 spells CASSRETGYEQYF. As DNA, the CDR3 is TGTGCCAGCAGCCGAGAGACCGGCTACGAGCAGTACTTC.

The chain has TRBV24-1 and TRBJ2-1; possibly TRBD2 for D (5 bases). V lost 5 bases and J lost 3, with 10 bases in between. The CDR3 covers 14 residues. Per the germline V gene, CDR1 is KGHDR and CDR2 is SFDVKD. The CDR3 DNA is TGTGCCACCAGTGGGGAGATCAACTACAATGAGCAGTTCTTC. It codes for CATSGEINYNEQFF.

The chain is built from TRBV6-1 and TRBJ2-7; D not certain. Germline loops: CDR1 MNHNS, CDR2 SASEGT. Deletions cut 0 bases from V and 6 bases from J, with 12 bases between. This CDR3 has 14 residues. The DNA for the CDR3 is TGTGCCAGCAGTGAAGCTATGGCCCCAGGCGAGCAGTACTTC. Translating gives CASSEAMAPGEQYF.

The genes are TRBV19 and TRBJ1-3; D unresolved. Trimming left V 10 bases short and J 1 base short, with 14 bases between. The CDR3 spans 14 residues. The V gene's germline CDR1 is LNHDA and CDR2 SQIVND (reference sequence). As DNA, the CDR3 is TGTGCCACTTCCCCCGTGGGGTCTGGAAACACCATATATTTT. Amino acid sequence: CATSPVGSGNTIYF.

The CDR3 here is CASSEEEDYHYGYTF. Here the CDR3 DNA reads TGCGCCAGCAGTGAGGAGGAAGACTACCACTATGGCTACACCTTC. The J gene is TRBJ1-2, the V gene TRBV10-1; D unclear. V dropped 2 bases and J dropped 3 bases, with 13 bases sitting between them. Germline V CDR1 and CDR2: WNHNN, SYGVQD (reference sequence). The CDR3 totals 15 residues.

This clone was observed a single time. CDR3 in DNA: TGCGCCAGCAGCATCAGACTAGCGGGAGTCCTCTACGAGCAGTACTTC. It encodes CASSIRLAGVLYEQYF. This chain joins TRBV5-1 and TRBJ2-7; 12 positions match TRBD2. There are 16 residues in the CDR3. The V gene's germline CDR1 is SGHRS and CDR2 YFSETQ. Unmatched junction bases numbered 8, after V lost 4 bases and J lost 3 bases.

This clone was seen a handful of times. The chain has TRBV6-5 and TRBJ2-3; 8 bases align to TRBD2. The ends lost 0 bases at V and 4 bases at J; junction bases unmatched: 6. The CDR3 contains 16 residues. CDR1 and CDR2 from the germline V gene are MNHEY and SVGAGI. The CDR3 sequence is CASSYSGLGAADTQYF. The CDR3 coding sequence is TGTGCCAGCAGTTACTCGGGACTAGGGGCGGCAGATACGCAGTATTTT.

The gene calls are TRBV28 and TRBJ2-3; 7 bases line up with TRBD1. The junction had 11 bases not matched to a gene; V was cut back by 3 bases and J by 5 bases. From germline, CDR1 is MDHEN and CDR2 SYDVKM. CDR3 size: 16 residues. The CDR3 protein is CASSFIPPDRKDTQYF. The CDR3 coding sequence is TGTGCCAGCAGTTTTATCCCACCGGACAGGAAAGATACGCAGTATTTT.

As for this clone: One end of the junction is discordant with germline, which a read error may explain. This sequence joins TRBV7-2 and TRBJ2-3; 12 positions match TRBD2. This CDR3 has 15 residues. Germline CDR1 SGHTA, CDR2 FQGNSA. The CDR3 sequence is CASSETSGGTGTQYF. CDR3 in DNA: TGTGCCAGCAGCGAGACTAGCGGGGGTACAGGTACGCAGTATTTT.

The chain combines TRBV19 with TRBJ1-5; D remains unclear. Germline CDR1 reads LNHDA; CDR2 reads SQIVND (reference sequence). The CDR3 loop spans 13 amino acids. The V and J ends lost 1 base and 4 bases respectively, with 5 bases between them. CDR3 coding DNA: TGTGCCAGTAGTATAGTTATGAATCAGCCCCAGCATTTT. This codes for CASSIVMNQPQHF.

The genes are TRBV15 and TRBJ2-3; D tentatively fits TRBD1 or TRBD2 (6 bases each). CDR1 LNHNV and CDR2 YYDKDF come from the germline V gene (reference sequence). Trimming shortened V by 0 bases and J by 2 bases, and 12 bases separated the two germline ends. The CDR3 runs to 16 residues. CDR3 sequence (DNA): TGTGCCACCAGCAGAGAATGGGGGGCATCCACAGATACGCAGTATTTT. Amino acid sequence: CATSREWGASTDTQYF.

The chain employs TRBV19 and TRBJ1-2; D unresolved. Germline values: CDR1 LNHDA, CDR2 SQIVND (reference sequence). The V and J ends lost 1 base and 4 bases respectively, with 10 bases between them. The CDR3 contains 14 residues. The CDR3 region has the DNA TGTGCCAGTAGTATAGCTGGGGATGCCTATGGCTACACCTTC. Translating gives CASSIAGDAYGYTF.

The CDR3 loop is CASSSTGGTDTQYF. CDR3 nucleotides: TGTGCCAGCAGTTCAACAGGAGGGACAGATACGCAGTATTTT. The rearrangement links TRBV27 to TRBJ2-3; tentatively, D is TRBD2 (6 bases). The V and J ends lost 4 bases and 3 bases respectively, with 11 bases between them. The CDR3 is made up of 14 amino acids. The germline gives CDR1 MNHEY, CDR2 SMNVEV (reference sequence).

The genes are TRBV6-5 and TRBJ2-7, with D perhaps given as TRBD1 or TRBD2 (5 bases each). V dropped 1 base and J dropped 2 bases, with 12 bases sitting between them. In germline, CDR1 is MNHEY, CDR2 SVGAGI. The CDR3 runs 15 residues. The CDR3: CASSYFRGAAYEQYF. DNA for the CDR3: TGTGCCAGCAGTTACTTTCGAGGGGCGGCCTACGAGCAGTACTTC.

The chain joins TRBV2 to TRBJ1-2, with D tentatively TRBD1 (5 bases). Trimming stripped 0 bases from V and 2 bases from J, with 16 bases between. The CDR3 loop spans 17 amino acids. The germline CDR1 and CDR2 sequences are SNHLY and FYNNEI. The CDR3 is CASSEALTARANYGYTF. CDR3 sequence (DNA): TGTGCCAGCAGTGAAGCGCTGACAGCTAGGGCCAACTATGGCTACACCTTC.

In its sample, this clone was seen once. The chain uses TRBV5-6 and TRBJ1-5; D is unclear. Trimming shortened V by 4 bases and J by 0 bases, and 11 bases separated the two germline ends. The CDR3 runs to 15 residues. Germline CDR1 is SGHDT and CDR2 is YYEEEE. The CDR3 sequence is CASSRRGFSNQPQHF. The CDR3 nucleotides are TGTGCCAGCAGCCGGCGGGGATTTAGCAATCAGCCCCAGCATTTT.

This chain joins TRBV12-3 or TRBV12-4 and TRBJ2-2, with D possibly being TRBD2 (6 bases). V was cut by 1 base and J by 7 bases, with 7 bases left in between. The CDR3 sequence is 13 residues long. The DNA for the CDR3 is TGTGCCAGCAGTTTAGTCGGGGGCGGGGAGCTGTTTTTT. Translated, it gives CASSLVGGGELFF.

The chain has TRBV18 and TRBJ2-5; 7 nucleotides line up with TRBD2. The germline gives CDR1 KGHSH, CDR2 LQKENI. V shed 5 bases, J shed 4 bases, and the junction held 10 bases outside the gene matches. The CDR3 has 15 residues. The CDR3 DNA reads TGTGCCAGCTCAGCCCTCGGGGGAGGGCGAGAGACCCAGTACTTC. It translates to CASSALGGGRETQYF.

The V call is TRBV5-5, the J call TRBJ1-5; no definite D call. The length of the CDR3 is 15 residues. Germline lookup yields CDR1 SGHKS and CDR2 YYEKEE (reference sequence). V gave up 2 bases and J gave up 0 bases, with 9 bases separating them. CDR3 amino acids: CASSFGVYSNQPQHF. Here the CDR3 DNA reads TGTGCCAGCAGCTTTGGGGTCTATAGCAATCAGCCCCAGCATTTT.

J is TRBJ2-3 and V is TRBV6-1; D unclear. The V gene lost 1 base and the J gene lost 6 bases, with 11 bases spanning the gap. The germline gives CDR1 MNHNS, CDR2 SASEGT. This CDR3 contains 14 residues. The CDR3 DNA reads TGTGCCAGCAGTGAAGATCGGGTACGTGATACGCAGTATTTT. As protein: CASSEDRVRDTQYF.

This clone has just one count. The chain recombines TRBV5-1 with TRBJ2-1, with D perhaps TRBD1 (5 bases). CDR3 length: 13 residues. V shed 0 bases and J shed 8 bases, with 9 bases lying between them. Germline lookup yields CDR1 SGHRS and CDR2 YFSETQ. The CDR3 DNA reads TGCGCCAGCAGCTTGGGTGGGGCCTATGAGCAGTTCTTC. This codes for CASSLGGAYEQFF.

CDR3 amino acids: CASSRGDYGYTF. DNA for the CDR3: TGTGCCAGCAGTCGGGGAGACTATGGCTACACCTTC. V is TRBV25-1 and J is TRBJ1-2; D unresolved. CDR3 length: 12 residues. Germline CDR1 reads MGHDK; CDR2 reads SYGVNS. The V end was cut by 5 bases, the J end by 3 bases, with 7 bases between.

This rearrangement joins TRBV9 to TRBJ2-1; unclear D gene. Germline V gene lookup returns CDR1 SGDLS and CDR2 YYNGEE. Trimming removed 3 bases at V and 6 bases at J, with 16 bases between. The CDR3 is made up of 15 amino acids. The CDR3 DNA sequence: TGTGCCAGCAGCGCCGGTCAGCAGCGTTTCAATGAGCAGTTCTTC. Encoded protein: CASSAGQQRFNEQFF. Combining the CDR3 with reference TRBV9 and TRBJ2-1 gives the whole variable domain DSGVTQTPKHLITATGQRVTLRCSPRSGDLSVYWYQQSLDQGLQFLIQYYNGEERAKGNILERFSAQQFPDLHSELNLSSLELGDSALYFCASSAGQQRFNEQFFGPGTRLTVL.

The gene calls are TRBV6-5 and TRBJ1-6; TRBD1 matches 10 bases. The germline V gene has CDR1 MNHEY and CDR2 SVGAGI. Trimming at V came to 2 bases and at J to 10 bases, leaving 5 bases not matched to a gene. The CDR3 spans 15 residues. CDR3: CASSYGTGADSPLHF. The CDR3 DNA is TGTGCCAGCAGTTACGGGACAGGGGCGGACTCACCCCTCCACTTT.

The V and J genes are TRBV4-2 and TRBJ2-7; no firm D call. V was trimmed by 0 bases and J by 7 bases, leaving 10 bases between them. The CDR3 runs 13 residues. The germline gives CDR1 LGHNA, CDR2 YNFKEQ. Written as DNA, the CDR3 is TGTGCCAGCAGCCAAGATATCTCCGGAGAGCAGTACTTC. Its protein is CASSQDISGEQYF.

This sequence joins TRBV12-3 or TRBV12-4 and TRBJ2-7; D possibly corresponds to TRBD1 (6 bases). Trimming cost V 6 bases and J 9 bases, with 12 bases left between them. CDR3 length: 11 amino acids. The CDR3 reads CASRQGIWQYF. CDR3 coding DNA: TGTGCCAGCAGGCAGGGGATCTGGCAGTACTTC.

This sequence joins TRBV30 and TRBJ1-2, with 9 nucleotides matching TRBD1. The ends lost 0 bases at V and 8 bases at J; junction bases unmatched: 7. The CDR3 loop spans 14 amino acids. CDR1 is GTSNPN, CDR2 SVGIG, per germline (reference sequence). This CDR3 reads CAWSVTGTGTGYTF. In DNA form, the CDR3 reads TGTGCCTGGAGTGTAACCGGGACAGGGACAGGCTACACCTTC. The full variable domain, its missing parts supplied by reference TRBV30 and TRBJ1-2, is SQTIHQWPATLVQPVGSPLSLECTVEGTSNPNLYWYRQAAGRGLQLLFYSVGIGQISSEVPQNLSASRPQDRQFILSSKKLLLSDSGFYLCAWSVTGTGTGYTFGSGTRLTVV.